Shown below are 17 T cell receptor beta chains from a single sample sequenced in a study of blood T cell repertoires in COVID-19. This table comes from immunoSEQ multiplex PCR, and its TCRdb copy is limited to in-frame clones, with some not included. The profile covers more than 150,000 clones, with roughly four fifths appearing a single time and about an eighth taken by the ten largest. What was sequenced was PBMCs or T cells enriched from blood (not recorded which). The receptors stem from a man aged 35 to 55 who had recovered from COVID-19.

The chain couples TRBV27 to TRBJ2-5; TRBD2 aligns across 10 bases. Germline V gene sequence: CDR1 MNHEY, CDR2 SMNVEV (reference sequence). The length of the CDR3 is 17 residues. The V and J ends lost 5 bases and 4 bases, in that order; junction bases with no gene match: 13. In DNA, the CDR3 is TGTGCCAGCAGTCCTGGCCCAGTAGCGGGAGGAGGAGAGACCCAGTACTTC. It is translated as CASSPGPVAGGGETQYF.

The chain carries TRBV27 and TRBJ1-4; D unresolved. CDR1 MNHEY and CDR2 SMNVEV come from the germline V gene (reference sequence). The ends were cut back, 2 bases at V and 2 bases at J, with 12 bases in the middle. CDR3 size: 16 residues. The CDR3 DNA sequence: TGTGCCAGCAGTTTAATGTATGGAGGGACTAATGAAAAACTGTTTTTT. Translating gives CASSLMYGGTNEKLFF. The full variable domain, its missing parts supplied by reference TRBV27 and TRBJ1-4, is EAQVTQNPRYLITVTGKKLTVTCSQNMNHEYMSWYRQDPGLGLRQIYYSMNVEVTDKGDVPEGYKVSRKEKRNFPLILESPSPNQTSLYFCASSLMYGGTNEKLFFGSGTQLSVL.

The J gene is TRBJ2-7, the V gene TRBV6-5; TRBD2 agrees at 14 bases. The germline gives CDR1 MNHEY, CDR2 SVGAGI. The V and J ends lost 4 bases and 3 bases, in that order; junction bases with no gene match: 5. CDR3 size: 16 residues. Here the CDR3 reads CASSLGLAGEGYEQYF. The CDR3 DNA follows: TGTGCCAGCAGTTTGGGACTAGCGGGAGAGGGCTACGAGCAGTACTTC.

The chain uses TRBV28 and TRBJ1-2; tentatively, D is TRBD1 (6 bases). The CDR3 runs 16 residues. Germline CDR1 is MDHEN and CDR2 is SYDVKM. V was pared by 2 bases and J by 8 bases, with 21 bases between. CDR3 in DNA: TGTGCCAGCAGTTTAGACGGGACGTACAGGGAGCGCGGCTACACCTTC. As protein: CASSLDGTYRERGYTF.

The rearrangement joins TRBV3-1 (or the pseudogene TRBV3-2) to TRBJ2-1; no clear D. The CDR3 covers 17 residues. Trimming cost V 0 bases and J 8 bases, with 20 bases left between them. The germline CDR1 and CDR2 sequences are LGHDT and YNNKEL (reference sequence). The CDR3: CASSQDLVWVWFDEQFF. The CDR3 DNA reads as TGTGCCAGCAGCCAAGATCTAGTCTGGGTGTGGTTTGATGAGCAGTTCTTC.

The V and J genes are TRBV2 and TRBJ2-1, with 10 nucleotides matching TRBD2. The V gene's germline CDR1 is SNHLY and CDR2 FYNNEI. The CDR3 runs 15 residues. V shed 3 bases, J shed 10 bases, and the junction held 9 bases outside the gene matches. This chain's CDR3 is CASSDRTSGLIEQFF. Written as DNA, the CDR3 is TGTGCCAGCAGTGATCGGACTAGCGGCTTGATCGAGCAGTTCTTC.

The chain recombines TRBV19 with TRBJ1-4; 7 bases agree with TRBD1. This CDR3 region has 15 residues. Looked up from germline, CDR1 is LNHDA and CDR2 is SQIVND (reference sequence). Germline trimming cut 7 bases from V and 2 bases from J; bases unmatched to any gene: 7. The DNA of the CDR3 is TGTGCCAGTAAAGAAGGGACAGTCACTAATGAAAAACTGTTTTTT. Residues: CASKEGTVTNEKLFF.

This sequence joins TRBV6-4 and TRBJ1-1; a weak D match, TRBD1 (6 bases). Germline V lookup: CDR1 MRHNA, CDR2 SNTAGT. This CDR3 comprises 13 residues. V shed 4 bases and J shed 11 bases, with 17 bases lying between them. CDR3 DNA: TGTGCCAGCAGTGTGAGGGGGATGGAAGGTGCTTTCTTT. It specifies CASSVRGMEGAFF.

This rearrangement joins TRBV7-8 to TRBJ2-4; perhaps TRBD2 as D (6 bases). Between the trimmed V and J ends, which lost 1 base and 9 bases, there was a span of 7 bases. CDR1 is SGHVS and CDR2 is FQNEAQ in the germline V gene. The CDR3 is 12 residues long. CDR3 protein: CASSLDGSIQYF. CDR3 coding DNA: TGTGCCAGCAGCTTAGACGGGAGCATTCAGTACTTC.

The V gene is TRBV6-5, the J gene TRBJ2-7, with TRBD1 as a possible D gene (6 bases). Germline V CDR1 and CDR2: MNHEY, SVGAGI. There are 13 residues in the CDR3. V lost 5 bases, J lost 0 bases, and 8 bases lay in between. CDR3 DNA sequence: TGTGCCAGCAGTCGACAGGTCTCCTACGAGCAGTACTTC. Its protein is CASSRQVSYEQYF.

This clone was picked up a small number of times. V is TRBV5-4 and J is TRBJ1-5; 7 bases map to TRBD1. V was clipped by 4 bases and J by 2 bases; unmatched bases: 6. The CDR3 covers 15 residues. The V gene's germline CDR1 is SGHNT and CDR2 YYREEE (reference sequence). The CDR3 bases are TGTGCCAGCAGCGAGGACAGGCAGGGCAATCAGCCCCAGCATTTT. Translated: CASSEDRQGNQPQHF.

V usage is TRBV5-1 and J usage is TRBJ1-1; D is undetermined. The CDR3 sequence is 14 residues long. Trimming pared 3 bases from V and 2 bases from J, leaving 11 bases between. Germline CDR1 is SGHRS and CDR2 is YFSETQ. CDR3 coding DNA: TGCGCCAGCAGCTGGAATCCAGGAAACACTGAAGCTTTCTTT. Translation gives CASSWNPGNTEAFF.

The rearrangement joins TRBV11-2 to TRBJ2-1; D possibly corresponds to TRBD1 (5 bases). The ends were cut back, 4 bases at V and 8 bases at J, with 9 bases in the middle. CDR3 length: 12 residues. Germline values: CDR1 SGHAT, CDR2 FQNNGV. DNA for the CDR3: TGTGCCAGCAGCTCAGGGTTTGATGAGCAGTTCTTC. It yields the protein CASSSGFDEQFF.

This clone appeared once. The V call is TRBV28, the J call TRBJ1-4; D remains unclear. From germline, CDR1 is MDHEN and CDR2 SYDVKM. This CDR3 is built from 14 residues. Trimming removed 5 bases from V and 4 bases from J, with 11 bases in between. CDR3 sequence reads: CASSLETLNEKLFF. The DNA for the CDR3 is TGTGCCAGCAGTCTAGAGACCCTTAATGAAAAACTGTTTTTT. The full variable domain, completed using reference TRBV28 and TRBJ1-4, is DVKVTQSSRYLVKRTGEKVFLECVQDMDHENMFWYRQDPGLGLRLIYFSYDVKMKEKGDIPEGYSVSREKKERFSLILESASTNQTSMYLCASSLETLNEKLFFGSGTQLSVL.

The rearrangement joins TRBV2 to TRBJ2-1, with D unresolved. The CDR3 sequence is 11 residues long. Germline lookup yields CDR1 SNHLY and CDR2 FYNNEI. The V gene lost 8 bases and the J gene lost 4 bases, with 6 bases spanning the gap. The CDR3, as DNA: TGTGCCAGCCGACTGTACAATGAGCAGTTCTTC. It codes for CASRLYNEQFF.

The chain is built from TRBV5-1 and TRBJ2-1, with D perhaps TRBD2 (6 bases). Germline-derived CDR1 and CDR2 are SGHRS and YFSETQ. The CDR3 has 14 residues. The V and J ends lost 2 bases and 4 bases respectively, with 10 bases between them. The CDR3 region is CASSFLGSYNEQFF. CDR3 sequence (DNA): TGCGCCAGCAGCTTTCTCGGGAGTTACAATGAGCAGTTCTTC.

The J gene is TRBJ1-5, the V gene TRBV19; D is undetermined. This CDR3 is built from 15 residues. Germline CDR1 reads LNHDA; CDR2 reads SQIVND (reference sequence). V lost 1 base and J lost 5, with 12 bases in between. The CDR3 is CASSIGWQEDQPQHF. In nucleotides, the CDR3 is TGTGCCAGTAGTATAGGCTGGCAGGAGGATCAGCCCCAGCATTTT.